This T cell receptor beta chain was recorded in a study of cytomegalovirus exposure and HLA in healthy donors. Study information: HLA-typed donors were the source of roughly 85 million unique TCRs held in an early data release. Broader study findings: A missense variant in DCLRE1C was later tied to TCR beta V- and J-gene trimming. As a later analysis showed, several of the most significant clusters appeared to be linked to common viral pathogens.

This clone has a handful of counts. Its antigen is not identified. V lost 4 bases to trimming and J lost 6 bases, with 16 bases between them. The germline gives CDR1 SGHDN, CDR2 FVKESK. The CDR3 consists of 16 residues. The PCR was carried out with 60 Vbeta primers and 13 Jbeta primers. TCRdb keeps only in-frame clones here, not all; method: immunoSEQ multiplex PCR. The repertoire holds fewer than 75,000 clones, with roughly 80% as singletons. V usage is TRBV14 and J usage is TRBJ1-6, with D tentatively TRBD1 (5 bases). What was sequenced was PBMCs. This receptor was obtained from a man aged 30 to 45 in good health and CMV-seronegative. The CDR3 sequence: CASSPRTRWLNSPLHF. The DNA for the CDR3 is TGTGCCAGCAGCCCCCGGACACGGTGGCTTAATTCACCCCTCCACTTT.